This paragraph covers one TCR beta chain sequence. Its specificity is unknown. The library was made from cDNA and included unique molecular identifiers. Each batch of roughly 0.9 to 11 million T cells produced 500,000 to 550,000 cDNA molecules. TCRdb used MiXCR to reprocess the PCR reads, holding one entry per CDR3 protein. Here the sample spans roughly 540,000 distinct CDR3 sequences, less than 40% being singletons. This entry belongs to a study of post-analysis software for immune sequencing data. Study information: The disease courses covered relapsing-remitting, secondary progressive and progressive-relapsing multiple sclerosis. Study-wide results and limits: Several TRBV segments occurring more often in patients than controls included TRBV5-6, TRBV5-1 and TRBV20-1. Multiple sclerosis patients showed significantly lower normalized Chao1 diversity than controls did.

This CDR3 has 16 residues. V lost 3 bases and J lost 1; bases outside the gene matches: 4. Germline V CDR1 and CDR2: SEHNR, FQNEAQ (reference sequence). Sequenced: blood. The chain recombines TRBV7-9 with TRBJ1-4; 8 bases are a match to TRBD1. The TCR was taken from a girl younger than 18 with multiple sclerosis. CDR3 sequence: CASSLTGAKTNEKLFF. The CDR3, as DNA: TGTGCCAGCAGCTTGACAGGGGCCAAAACTAATGAAAAACTGTTTTTT.